This T cell receptor beta chain was sequenced in a study of early T cells in non-severe SARS-CoV-2 infection (dated by TCRdb to about 2021). In terms of the full investigation: TCR sequencing used bulk RNA from unsorted whole blood, so alpha and beta chains could not be paired.

A case-control design nested within a healthcare worker cohort in London, UK, was used, with weekly nasopharyngeal swab PCR tests and blood sampling performed. Healthcare workers were recruited between 23 and 31 March 2020, during the week of the UK lockdown, and were followed weekly for up to roughly 16 weeks. In its sample, this clonotype was seen many times. It has no known antigen specificity. Per-base quality was not reported, and no clone a single base away is much larger than it. Libraries came from 5' RACE. TCRdb names NextSeq 500 as the instrument used. To correct for sequencing error and PCR bias, the TCR library protocol tagged individual cDNA molecules with unique molecular identifiers. Both TCR alpha and beta chains were sequenced, and tight co-correlation was observed between alpha and beta sequence abundances in each sample. The original pipeline was this. Decombinator V4 was used to annotate the V gene, J gene and CDR3 of the TCR sequences. TCRs were defined as expanded if a significant change between any two time points was detected under a Poisson model with p below 0.0001. TCR abundances were normalised to the total number of TCRs sequenced per sample and expressed as counts per million. MAIT TCRs were defined by TRAV1-2 paired with TRAJ12, TRAJ20 or TRAJ33, and iNKT TCRs by TRAV10 paired with TRAJ18. A search of VDJdb, accessed on 1 November 2021, was run for TCRs annotated to CMV, EBV and SARS-CoV-2, with TCRs annotated for multiple antigens excluded. The raw public reads went through TCRdb reprocessing: fastp at Q25, MiXCR clone calling, in-frame beta chains kept. Each CDR3 protein appears once, grouped with its most common genes and DNA. It is TCRdb's table, rather than the study itself, that gives the V and J calls and clone size. The sample yields under 50,000 distinct CDR3 sequences; about 5.6% were counted once. Jointly, the top ten make up roughly 4.7% of the sample.

Study-level results and caveats: VDJdb matching was skewed toward anti-spike CD8 responses and likely underestimated virus-specific expansions, missing private and CD4 specificities.

The CDR3 sequence holds 14 residues, the cysteine and phenylalanine included. Kept here is only the CDR3 DNA, which spans 42 bases and is read in frame from base 1. Per the germline V gene, SGHTS is the CDR1 and YDEGEE is the CDR2. The V end gives up 4 bases and the J end 7 bases, leaving 8 bases in the junction not matched to a gene. Sequencing was done on a sample of whole blood. This sequence originates from an adult who was a healthcare worker with PCR-confirmed SARS-CoV-2 infection or an uninfected control (not recorded which). The chain was built from TRBV5-8 and TRBJ2-3; 8 junctional bases match TRBD1. The DNA reads as follows: TGTGCCAGCAGCCCAGGACAGGGCTCAAATACGCAGTATTTT. This yields the protein CASSPGQGSNTQYF. When the CDR3 is completed using the reference TRBV5-8 and TRBJ2-3 genes on either side, the full variable domain is EAGVTQSPTHLIKTRGQQATLRCSPISGHTSVYWYQQALGLGLQFLLWYDEGEERNRGNFPPRFSGRQFPNYSSELNVNALELEDSALYLCASSPGQGSNTQYFGPGTRLTVL.